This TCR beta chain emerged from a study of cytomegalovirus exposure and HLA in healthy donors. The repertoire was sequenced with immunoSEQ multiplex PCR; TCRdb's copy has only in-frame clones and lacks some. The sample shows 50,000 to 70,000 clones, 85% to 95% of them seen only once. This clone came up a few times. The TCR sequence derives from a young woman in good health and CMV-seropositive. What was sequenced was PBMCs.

CDR3 coding DNA: TGTGCTAGTGGTTTCGGGTCGCTAGCGGACCATGAGCAGTTCTTC. It encodes CASGFGSLADHEQFF. This chain uses TRBV12-5 with TRBJ2-1, with TRBD2 identical over 7 bases. J gave up 8 bases and V 3 bases, and 10 bases lay outside the gene matches. Germline V gene lookup returns CDR1 LGHNT and CDR2 FRNRAP. The CDR3 runs 15 residues.